This T cell receptor (beta chain) was observed in a study of blood T cell repertoires in COVID-19. The cohort comprised adults aged roughly 18 to 95 years residing in approximately 25 US areas. Each recovered donor of Cohort 3 presented with two negative PCRs, clearance, or symptom resolution. The CDR3 is made up of 14 amino acids. V lost 2 bases and J 3 bases, leaving 11 bases between the germline ends. CDR1 and CDR2 (germline): MGHDK, SYGVNS. Libraries were prepared by immunoSEQ multiplex PCR; TCRdb keeps only in-frame clonotypes and omits some of them. The sample includes about 130,000 clones, about nine tenths seen only once; the top ten take more than 3.5%.

The sample comprised PBMCs or T cells enriched from blood (not recorded which). The rearrangement uses TRBV25-1 and TRBJ2-7; possible D gene TRBD1, 5 bases. The clonotype comes from a man in his fifties who had recovered from COVID-19. In DNA form, the CDR3 reads TGTGCCAGCAGTGAACAGGGTAGGAGCTACGAGCAGTACTTC. Residues: CASSEQGRSYEQYF.